This section outlines one TCR beta chain sequence together with its context. This sample is drawn from a study of blood T cell repertoires in COVID-19. Study in general: Material from acute and convalescent COVID-19 was sourced from the United States, Italy and Spain.

There are 15 residues in the CDR3. V gave up 5 bases and J gave up 4 bases; unmatched junction bases: 10. The germline V gene encodes CDR1 SGDLS and CDR2 YYNGEE. As originally analysed: For nucleated cells, counts were estimated from reference gene primer amplification. Produced via immunoSEQ multiplex PCR; TCRdb's table is partial and in-frame only. The V and J calls and clone size are taken from that table; D and trimming were inferred from the DNA. The sample records 250,000 to 350,000 clones, 90% being singletons. This sequence was found in a woman aged 25 to 39 with COVID-19, enrolled during active disease. The V and J genes are TRBV9 and TRBJ1-2; 8 bases line up with TRBD1. The sequencing sample was made of peripheral blood. The CDR3 DNA sequence: TGTGCCAGCAGAGACGATCCGACAGGGGCCTATGGCTACACCTTC. Protein product: CASRDDPTGAYGYTF.